This TCR beta chain was identified during a study of blood T cell repertoires in COVID-19. Study background: PBMCs, B-cell-depleted T cells, or T cells were the source of the cDNA or gDNA that made up the material.

The CDR3 sequence is 16 residues long. Deletions cut 5 bases from V and 4 bases from J, with 20 bases between. Germline values: CDR1 SGHVS, CDR2 FQNEAQ. Sequencing used immunoSEQ multiplex PCR; TCRdb keeps in-frame clones, though not all of them. Of some 200,000 clones in the sample, around 91% were seen once. The origin of this receptor is a woman between 18 and 30 years old in a cohort exposed to, infected with or recovered from COVID-19 (not recorded which). The sequencing input was PBMCs or T cells enriched from blood (not recorded which). The V and J genes are TRBV7-8 and TRBJ1-2; no definite D call. This CDR3 reads CASSPFGPNRSYGYTF. The CDR3 DNA follows: TGTGCCAGCAGCCCCTTCGGTCCAAATCGGAGCTATGGCTACACCTTC.